A selection of T cell receptor beta chains follows, all from one sample in a study of PD-1 and CTLA-4 blockade in melanoma. The method was immunoSEQ multiplex PCR; TCRdb's version includes in-frame clones alone and lacks a portion of them. This table holds 25,000 to 35,000 clones, 91% found once. The material was CD8+ T cells from peripheral blood, obtained from a patient given anti-PD-1 treatment. These receptors were collected from a human donor with melanoma. Each CDR3 is given with its conserved first and last residue. D genes are given only for firm matches. Size values are once, few and many counts, or a class for expanded clones, and some rows have none.

>NA|TRBJ1-1|NA|TRBV4-2
CASSQDAEAFF
TGTGCCAGCAGCCAAGATGCGGAAGCTTTCTTT
>NA|TRBJ2-1|NA|TRBV24-1
CATRARALEDEQFF
TGTGCCACCAGGGCACGGGCCCTGGAGGATGAGCAGTTCTTC
>TRBD1|TRBJ2-1|NA|TRBV18
CASSPPGTGNYDEQFF
TGTGCCAGCTCACCACCGGGGACAGGGAACTACGATGAGCAGTTCTTC
>NA|TRBJ2-7|NA|TRBV5-1
CASSLEGYEQYF
TGCGCCAGCAGCTTGGAGGGCTACGAGCAGTACTTC
>NA|TRBJ1-2|NA|TRBV24-1
CATSDATTANYGYTF
TGTGCCACCAGTGATGCCACTACAGCAAACTATGGCTACACCTTC
>NA|TRBJ1-2|NA|TRBV5-4
CASSPGRANYGYTF
TGTGCCAGCAGCCCCGGGAGAGCTAACTATGGCTACACCTTC
>NA|TRBJ2-7|NA|TRBV6-5
CASSYSTRGAYEQYF
TGTGCCAGCAGTTACTCGACGCGGGGAGCATACGAGCAGTACTTC
>NA|TRBJ1-1|NA|TRBV5-5
CASSLSWGSGTEAFF
TGTGCCAGCAGCTTATCTTGGGGGAGTGGGACTGAAGCTTTCTTT
>NA|TRBJ1-4|NA|TRBV28
CASSNSATNEKLFF
TGTGCCAGCAGTAACAGCGCAACTAATGAAAAACTGTTTTTT
>NA|TRBJ2-3|NA|TRBV15
CATSREARDTQYF
TGTGCCACCAGCAGAGAGGCTAGAGATACGCAGTATTTT
>NA|TRBJ2-1|NA|TRBV11-3
CASSPRLEGGNEQFF
TGTGCCAGCAGCCCGCGACTGGAAGGCGGTAATGAGCAGTTCTTC
>NA|TRBJ2-1|once|TRBV24-1
CATSDPKQGGGWNEQFF
TGTGCCACCAGTGATCCCAAGCAAGGAGGGGGATGGAATGAGCAGTTCTTC
>NA|TRBJ2-1|NA|TRBV29-1
CSVVGAGWPSYNEQFF
TGCAGCGTTGTAGGCGCCGGTTGGCCGTCCTACAATGAGCAGTTCTTC
>TRBD2|TRBJ2-7|NA|TRBV7-2
CASSLGTSSYEQYF
TGTGCCAGCAGCCTCGGGACTAGCTCCTACGAGCAGTACTTC
>NA|TRBJ2-1|NA|TRBV4-1
CASSPGGLNNEQFF
TGCGCCAGCAGCCCCGGGGGGCTAAACAATGAGCAGTTCTTC
>NA|TRBJ1-2|NA|TRBV6-5
CASSYRSGENYGYTF
TGTGCCAGCAGTTACCGGTCAGGGGAAAACTATGGCTACACCTTC
>NA|TRBJ2-2|once|TRBV7-2
CASSSGYGELFF
TGTGCCAGCAGCTCAGGGTACGGGGAGCTGTTTTTT
>TRBD2|TRBJ2-3|once|TRBV29-1
CSVVDGGARDTQYF
TGCAGCGTTGTAGACGGGGGGGCTAGAGATACGCAGTATTTT